These 4 T cell receptor beta chains came from one sample sequenced in a study of T cell responses to AZD1222 COVID-19 vaccine. Clones were sequenced by immunoSEQ multiplex PCR, and TCRdb holds only the in-frame ones, with some missing. The profile shows around 100,000 clones, about 88% of them singletons. The sequencing used peripheral blood, collected on day 0 of AZD1222 vaccination. The source is an adult in good health.

The J gene is TRBJ1-1, the V gene TRBV18; D not resolved. V gave up 1 base and J gave up 4 bases, with 7 bases separating them. The V gene's germline CDR1 is KGHSH and CDR2 LQKENI. The CDR3 covers 13 residues. CDR3 nucleotides: TGTGCCAGCTCACCACGAGGAGTCACTGAAGCTTTCTTT. It encodes CASSPRGVTEAFF.

This clone was observed once. The chain is built from TRBV5-1 and TRBJ1-1; no clear D. The CDR3 spans 16 residues. Trimming removed 4 bases from V and 2 bases from J, with 18 bases in between. Germline CDR1 and CDR2: SGHRS and YFSETQ. CDR3 nucleotide sequence: TGCGCCAGCAGCCGAGAGGACCCGTCGCTAAACACTGAAGCTTTCTTT. The encoded protein is CASSREDPSLNTEAFF.

The V call is TRBV5-1, the J call TRBJ2-3; 7 positions agree with TRBD2. V dropped 2 bases and J dropped 6; count of bases not matched to a gene: 3. CDR3 size: 13 residues. Germline lookup yields CDR1 SGHRS and CDR2 YFSETQ. The CDR3 coding sequence is TGCGCCAGCAGCTTCGCGGGAGCGGATACGCAGTATTTT. Protein: CASSFAGADTQYF.

About this clone itself: Other nucleotide sequences in the sample specify the same CDR3. This rearrangement joins TRBV19 to TRBJ1-1; the D is unclear. Germline V CDR1 and CDR2: LNHDA, SQIVND (reference sequence). The CDR3 runs 14 residues. Trimming removed 1 base at V and 1 base at J, with 7 bases between. The CDR3 loop reads CASSIGSWNTEAFF. In DNA, the CDR3 is TGTGCCAGTAGTATAGGCAGTTGGAACACTGAAGCTTTCTTT.